This TCR beta chain was recovered during a study of T-cell reconstitution after alpha-beta-depleted transplantation in children. Points from the study as a whole: Approximately two months post-transplant, alpha-beta T cells reportedly originated from several hundred expanded graft clones. T-cell counts and diversity were attributed mostly to newly produced T cells one year after transplant. Surviving recipient T cells and thymic progenitors underlay high day-60 TCRbeta diversity in some patients.

Germline values: CDR1 SGHRS, CDR2 YFSETQ. This CDR3 is 18 amino acids long. Germline trimming cut 1 base from V and 0 bases from J; bases unmatched to any gene: 11. Note on this clonotype: What it recognizes is unknown.

Researchers prepared the TCRbeta library using unique molecular identifiers, the study reports. TCRdb reprocessed the PCR reads via MiXCR and lists one record per CDR3 protein. The data hold 700,000 to 950,000 distinct CDR3 sequences, with around 17% observed a single time. This TCR was sampled from a male patient aged 5 to 17 who had a stem cell transplant for acute lymphoblastic leukemia, so the T cells may come from the graft donor. The source material was PBMCs, mostly from graft donor cells, sampled 360 days after TCRalphabeta/CD19-depleted stem cell transplant. The chain joins TRBV5-1 to TRBJ1-1, with 8 bases that match TRBD1. DNA of the CDR3: TGCGCCAGCAGCTTGTTTATTCGGACAGGGCTAATGAACACTGAAGCTTTCTTT. Protein sequence: CASSLFIRTGLMNTEAFF.